The clone carrying this T cell receptor (beta chain) was detected only a few times. The antigen is not known. This record comes from a study of CD8+CD57+ T cells in acquired aplastic anemia. Turning to the study itself: When averaged, DNA from sorted CD4+ and CD8+ cells came to approximately 3.2 ug. General study results and limits: Patients and controls shared twenty-nine CD8+ CDR3 sequences. Patients versus controls showed no significant CD8+ Simpson's diversity difference.

According to the study, genomic DNA was the template for TCR beta VDJ and CDR3 profiling. Each CDR3 protein gets one entry after TCRdb re-called the reads with MiXCR. The sample gives fewer than 200,000 distinct CDR3 sequences, just under 65% of which show up once; less than 55% is in the top ten. The junction had 2 bases not matched to a gene; V was cut back by 1 base and J by 2 bases. CDR1 and CDR2 from the germline V gene are MGHRA and YSYEKL. This CDR3 comprises 14 residues. This rearrangement joins TRBV4-1 to TRBJ2-7, with TRBD1 matching over 7 bases. Input material: sorted CD4+, CD8+, or CD8+CD57+ T cells (not recorded which) from PBMCs. The source of this sequence is a human donor in good health. This CDR3 is CASSQADRAYEQYF. The CDR3 DNA sequence: TGCGCCAGCAGCCAAGCTGACAGGGCCTACGAGCAGTACTTC.